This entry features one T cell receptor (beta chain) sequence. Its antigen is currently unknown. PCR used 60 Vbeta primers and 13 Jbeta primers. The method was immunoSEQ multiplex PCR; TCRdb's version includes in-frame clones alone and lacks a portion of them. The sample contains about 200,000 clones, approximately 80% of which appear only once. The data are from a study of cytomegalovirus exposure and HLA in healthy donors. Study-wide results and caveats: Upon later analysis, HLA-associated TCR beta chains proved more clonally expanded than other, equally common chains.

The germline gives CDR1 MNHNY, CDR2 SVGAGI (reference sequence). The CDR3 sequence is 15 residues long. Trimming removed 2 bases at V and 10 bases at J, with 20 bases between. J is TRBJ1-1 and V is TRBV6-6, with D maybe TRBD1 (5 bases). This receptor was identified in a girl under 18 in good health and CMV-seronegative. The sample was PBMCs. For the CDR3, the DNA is TGTGCCAGCAGTTACGGGGGGAGGGCAGAGCTGTTAGCTTTCTTT. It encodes CASSYGGRAELLAFF.